This T cell receptor (beta chain) originates from a study of early T cells in non-severe SARS-CoV-2 infection (dated by TCRdb to about 2021). About the investigation overall: Because TCR sequencing was done on bulk RNA from unsorted whole blood, the alpha and beta chains could not be paired.

Library preparation used 5' RACE. Sequencer: NextSeq 500. In the TCR library protocol, unique molecular identifiers were attached to individual cDNA molecules to correct for PCR bias and sequencing error. Both TCR alpha and beta chains were sequenced, and tight co-correlation was observed between alpha and beta sequence abundances in each sample. Under the source paper's analysis protocol: Decombinator V4 was used to annotate TCR sequences for V gene, J gene and CDR3. TCRs were defined as expanded if a significant change between any two time points was detected under a Poisson model with p below 0.0001. TCR abundances were normalised to the total number of TCRs sequenced per sample and were expressed as counts per million. MAIT TCRs were defined by TRAV1-2 paired with TRAJ12, TRAJ20 or TRAJ33, and iNKT TCRs by TRAV10 paired with TRAJ18. VDJdb, accessed on 1 November 2021, was searched for TCRs annotated for CMV, EBV and SARS-CoV-2, and TCRs annotated for more than one antigen were excluded. TCRdb reran the public reads through fastp at Q25 and MiXCR, keeping productive beta chains. Here each entry gathers all rows of one CDR3 protein and keeps the most common genes and DNA. TCRdb, not the authors, supplied the V and J calls. The sample records about 60,000 distinct CDR3 sequences, 10% of which are singletons. The ten largest clonotypes hold approximately 9% of the sample.

Only a few counts were recorded for this clonotype. Its antigen is currently not known. Per-nucleotide qualities are absent, and no much larger clonotype sits a single base away. Including cysteine and phenylalanine, the CDR3 has 14 amino acids. The entry retains the CDR3 DNA only, 42 bases that are in frame from base 1. This was a case-control study nested in a cohort of healthcare workers in London, UK, who had nasopharyngeal swab PCR tests and blood samples taken every week. Between 23 and 31 March 2020, the week of the UK lockdown, healthcare workers were enrolled and then followed up weekly for as long as 16 weeks. Overall results and qualifications from the work: VDJdb matching was skewed toward anti-spike CD8 responses, so virus-specific expansions were likely underestimated and private and CD4 specificities were missed.

This sequence originates from an adult who was a healthcare worker with PCR-confirmed SARS-CoV-2 infection or an uninfected control (not recorded which). In this chain, TRBV21-1 is recombined with TRBJ2-5. TRBV21-1 represents a pseudogene. The sequenced material came from whole blood. The DNA sequence follows: TGTGCCAGCAGCAAAGGAGGTACCCAAGAGACCCAGTACTTC. Its coded protein is CASSKGGTQETQYF.